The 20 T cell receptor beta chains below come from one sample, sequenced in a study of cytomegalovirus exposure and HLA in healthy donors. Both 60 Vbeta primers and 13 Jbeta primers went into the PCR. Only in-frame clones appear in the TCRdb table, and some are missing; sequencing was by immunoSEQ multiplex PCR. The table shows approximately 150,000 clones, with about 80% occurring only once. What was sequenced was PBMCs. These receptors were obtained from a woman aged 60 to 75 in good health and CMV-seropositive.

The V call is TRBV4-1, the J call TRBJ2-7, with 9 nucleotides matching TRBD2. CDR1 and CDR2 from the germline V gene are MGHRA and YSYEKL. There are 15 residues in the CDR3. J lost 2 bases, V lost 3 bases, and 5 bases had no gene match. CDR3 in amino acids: CASSQGLAAAYEQYF. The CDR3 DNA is TGCGCCAGCAGCCAGGGACTAGCAGCCGCCTACGAGCAGTACTTC.

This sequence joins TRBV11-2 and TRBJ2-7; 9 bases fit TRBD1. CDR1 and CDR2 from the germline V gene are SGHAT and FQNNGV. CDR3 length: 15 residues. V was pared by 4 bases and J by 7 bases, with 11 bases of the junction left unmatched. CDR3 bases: TGTGCCAGCAGCTCCCTCCGGGACAGGGCCTTAGAGCAGTACTTC. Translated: CASSSLRDRALEQYF.

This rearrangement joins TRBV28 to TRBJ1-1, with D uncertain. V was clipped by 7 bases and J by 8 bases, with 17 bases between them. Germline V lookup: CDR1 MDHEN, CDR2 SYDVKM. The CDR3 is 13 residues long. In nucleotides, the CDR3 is TGTGCCAGCACCCCATCGGATGGGCGAGAAGCTTTCTTT. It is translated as CASTPSDGREAFF.

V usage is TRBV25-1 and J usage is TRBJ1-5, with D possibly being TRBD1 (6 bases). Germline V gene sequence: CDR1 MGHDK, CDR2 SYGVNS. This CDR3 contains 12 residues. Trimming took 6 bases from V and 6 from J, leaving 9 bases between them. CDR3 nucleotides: TGTGCCAGCAGCCAGGGGAGTCAGCCCCAGCATTTT. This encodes CASSQGSQPQHF.

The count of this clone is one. Here the CDR3 reads CASSPGWDTQYF. The CDR3 region has the DNA TGTGCCAGCAGCCCTGGCTGGGATACGCAGTATTTT. This rearrangement joins TRBV27 to TRBJ2-3, with no clear D. Germline loops: CDR1 MNHEY, CDR2 SMNVEV (reference sequence). The CDR3 runs to 12 residues. V lost 6 bases and J 6 bases, leaving 10 bases between the germline ends.

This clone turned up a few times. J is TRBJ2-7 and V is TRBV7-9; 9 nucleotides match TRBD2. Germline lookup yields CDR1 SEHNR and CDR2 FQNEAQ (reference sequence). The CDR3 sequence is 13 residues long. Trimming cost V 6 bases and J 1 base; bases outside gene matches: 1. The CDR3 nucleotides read TGTGCCAGCAGGGCGGGAGGGTCCTACGAGCAGTACTTC. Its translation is CASRAGGSYEQYF.

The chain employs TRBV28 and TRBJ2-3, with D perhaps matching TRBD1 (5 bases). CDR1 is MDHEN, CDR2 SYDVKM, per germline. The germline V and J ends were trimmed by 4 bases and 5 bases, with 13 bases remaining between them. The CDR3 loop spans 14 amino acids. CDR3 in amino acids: CASSSRQRRDTQYF. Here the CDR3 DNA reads TGTGCCAGCAGTTCCCGACAGCGCAGAGATACGCAGTATTTT.

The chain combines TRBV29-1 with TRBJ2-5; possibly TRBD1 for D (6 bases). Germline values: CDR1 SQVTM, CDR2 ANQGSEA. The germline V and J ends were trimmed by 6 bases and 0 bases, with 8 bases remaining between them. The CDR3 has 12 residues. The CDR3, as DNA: TGCAGCGTGCGGACAGACCAAGAGACCCAGTACTTC. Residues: CSVRTDQETQYF. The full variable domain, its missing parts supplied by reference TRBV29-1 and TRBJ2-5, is SAVISQKPSRDICQRGTSLTIQCQVDSQVTMMFWYRQQPGQSLTLIATANQGSEATYESGFVIDKFPISRPNLTFSTLTVSNMSPEDSSIYLCSVRTDQETQYFGPGTRLLVL.

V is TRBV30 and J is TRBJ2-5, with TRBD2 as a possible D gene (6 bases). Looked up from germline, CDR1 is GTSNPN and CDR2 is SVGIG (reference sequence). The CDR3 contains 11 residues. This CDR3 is CAGGEQETQYF. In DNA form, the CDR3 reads TGTGCTGGCGGGGAACAAGAGACCCAGTACTTC.

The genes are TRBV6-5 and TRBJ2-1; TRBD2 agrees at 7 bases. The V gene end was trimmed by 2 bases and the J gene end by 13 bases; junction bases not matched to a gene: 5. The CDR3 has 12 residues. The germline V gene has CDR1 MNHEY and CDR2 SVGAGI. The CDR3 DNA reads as TGTGCCAGCAGTTACGACGGGGGGAAACAGTTCTTC. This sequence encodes CASSYDGGKQFF.

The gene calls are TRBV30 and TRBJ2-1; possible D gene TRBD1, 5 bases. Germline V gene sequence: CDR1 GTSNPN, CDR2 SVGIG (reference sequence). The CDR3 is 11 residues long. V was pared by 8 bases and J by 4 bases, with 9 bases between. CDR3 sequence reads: CAIRGYNEQFF. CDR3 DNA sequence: TGTGCCATAAGGGGATACAATGAGCAGTTCTTC.

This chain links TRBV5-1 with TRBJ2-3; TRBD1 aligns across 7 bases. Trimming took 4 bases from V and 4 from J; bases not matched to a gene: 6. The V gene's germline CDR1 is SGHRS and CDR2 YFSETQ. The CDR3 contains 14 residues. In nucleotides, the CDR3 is TGCGCCAGCAGCCGCTCGCAGGGGGCAGATACGCAGTATTTT. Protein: CASSRSQGADTQYF.

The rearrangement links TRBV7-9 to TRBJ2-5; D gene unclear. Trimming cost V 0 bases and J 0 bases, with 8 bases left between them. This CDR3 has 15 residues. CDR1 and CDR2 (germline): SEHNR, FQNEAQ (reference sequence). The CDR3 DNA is TGTGCCAGCAGCTTAGCGGTGACAAACCAAGAGACCCAGTACTTC. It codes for CASSLAVTNQETQYF.

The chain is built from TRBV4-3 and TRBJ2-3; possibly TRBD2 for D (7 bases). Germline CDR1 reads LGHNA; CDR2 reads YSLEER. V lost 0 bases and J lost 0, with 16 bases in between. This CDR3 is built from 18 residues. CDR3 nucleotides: TGCGCCAGCAGCCAAGATAGGGGGGCTAGCGGCAGCACAGATACGCAGTATTTT. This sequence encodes CASSQDRGASGSTDTQYF.

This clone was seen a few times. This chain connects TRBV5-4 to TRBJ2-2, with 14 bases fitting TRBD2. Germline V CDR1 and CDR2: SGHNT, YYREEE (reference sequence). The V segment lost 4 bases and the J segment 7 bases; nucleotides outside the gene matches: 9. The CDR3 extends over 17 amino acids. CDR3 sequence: CASSAGTSGRSGGELFF. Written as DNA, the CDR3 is TGTGCCAGCAGCGCCGGGACTAGCGGGAGATCGGGCGGGGAGCTGTTTTTT.

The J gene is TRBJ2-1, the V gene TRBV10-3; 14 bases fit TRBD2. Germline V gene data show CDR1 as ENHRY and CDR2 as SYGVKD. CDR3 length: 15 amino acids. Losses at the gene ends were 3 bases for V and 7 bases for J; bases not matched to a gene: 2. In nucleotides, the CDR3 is TGTGCCATCAGTGAAAGGACTAGCGGGAGGAATGAGCAGTTCTTC. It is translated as CAISERTSGRNEQFF.

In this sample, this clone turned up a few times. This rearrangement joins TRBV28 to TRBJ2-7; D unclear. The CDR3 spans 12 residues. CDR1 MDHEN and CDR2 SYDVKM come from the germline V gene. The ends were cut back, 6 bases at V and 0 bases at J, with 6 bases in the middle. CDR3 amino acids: CASRTSSYEQYF. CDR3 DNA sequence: TGTGCCAGCAGGACAAGCTCCTACGAGCAGTACTTC.

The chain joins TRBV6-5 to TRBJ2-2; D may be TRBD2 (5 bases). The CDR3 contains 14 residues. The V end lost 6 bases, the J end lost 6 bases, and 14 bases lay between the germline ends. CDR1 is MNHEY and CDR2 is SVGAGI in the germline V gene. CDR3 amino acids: CASRRTAGPGELFF. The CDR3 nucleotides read TGTGCCAGCAGGCGGACCGCGGGTCCCGGGGAGCTGTTTTTT.

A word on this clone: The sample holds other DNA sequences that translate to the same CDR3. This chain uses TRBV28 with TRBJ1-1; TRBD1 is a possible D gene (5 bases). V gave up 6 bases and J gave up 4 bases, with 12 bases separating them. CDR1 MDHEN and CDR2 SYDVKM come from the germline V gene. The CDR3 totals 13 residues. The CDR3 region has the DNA TGTGCCAGCAGCTTGGGGGGGGGCACTGAAGCTTTCTTT. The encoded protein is CASSLGGGTEAFF.

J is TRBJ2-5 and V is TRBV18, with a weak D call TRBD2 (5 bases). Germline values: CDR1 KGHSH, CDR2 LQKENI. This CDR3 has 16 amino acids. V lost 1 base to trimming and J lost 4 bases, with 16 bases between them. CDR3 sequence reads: CASSPREGPAGETQYF. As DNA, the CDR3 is TGTGCCAGCTCACCACGCGAAGGACCCGCGGGAGAGACCCAGTACTTC.